This T cell receptor beta chain emerged from a study of low-dose radiotherapy and immunotherapy resistance in tumors. The wider study: Members of Cohort 2 were treated with 1 Gy per fraction every two weeks; their total was 13 Gy over 26 weeks. Study patients were administered oral aspirin at 300 mg daily for four cycles from cycle 1 day 1.

Time point denoted: before trial treatment. Donors were given nivolumab, ipilimumab, aspirin, low-dose cyclophosphamide and low-dose radiotherapy. cDNA synthesis used a TRAV/TRBV-specific primer set for both chains. An approximately 19-cycle PCR with a constant-region primer and V-primer adapter amplified TCRs. By in vitro transcription, the isolated mRNA was amplified. MiXCR was run by TCRdb on the reads, yielding one entry per CDR3 protein. The table includes 65,000 to 100,000 distinct CDR3 sequences, around 17% detected once. The CDR3 spans 19 residues. In germline, CDR1 is SNHLY, CDR2 FYNNEI. Trimming took 2 bases from V and 0 from J; bases not matched to a gene: 10. This clonotype has just a few counts.

The sample was PBMCs, taken before treatment. This TCR was recovered from a male donor with prostate cancer. The rearrangement uses TRBV2 and TRBJ2-1; TRBD2 agrees at 10 bases. As DNA, the CDR3 is TGTGCCAGCAGTGAAAGTGAGCGGGGGGGGTATAGCTCCTACAATGAGCAGTTCTTC. It is translated as CASSESERGGYSSYNEQFF.